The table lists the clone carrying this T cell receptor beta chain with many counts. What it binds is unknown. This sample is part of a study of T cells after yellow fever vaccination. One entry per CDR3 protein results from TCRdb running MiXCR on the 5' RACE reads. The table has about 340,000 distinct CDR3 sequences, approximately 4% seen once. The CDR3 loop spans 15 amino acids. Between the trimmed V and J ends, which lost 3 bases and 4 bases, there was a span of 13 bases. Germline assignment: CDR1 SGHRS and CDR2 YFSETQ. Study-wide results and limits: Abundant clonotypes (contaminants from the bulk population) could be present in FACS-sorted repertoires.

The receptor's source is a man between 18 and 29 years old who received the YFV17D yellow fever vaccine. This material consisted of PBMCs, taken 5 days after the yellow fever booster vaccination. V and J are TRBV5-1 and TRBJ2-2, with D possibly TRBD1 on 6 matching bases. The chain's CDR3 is CASSWGPGSTGELFF. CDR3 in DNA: TGCGCCAGCAGCTGGGGGCCAGGGAGCACCGGGGAGCTGTTTTTT.